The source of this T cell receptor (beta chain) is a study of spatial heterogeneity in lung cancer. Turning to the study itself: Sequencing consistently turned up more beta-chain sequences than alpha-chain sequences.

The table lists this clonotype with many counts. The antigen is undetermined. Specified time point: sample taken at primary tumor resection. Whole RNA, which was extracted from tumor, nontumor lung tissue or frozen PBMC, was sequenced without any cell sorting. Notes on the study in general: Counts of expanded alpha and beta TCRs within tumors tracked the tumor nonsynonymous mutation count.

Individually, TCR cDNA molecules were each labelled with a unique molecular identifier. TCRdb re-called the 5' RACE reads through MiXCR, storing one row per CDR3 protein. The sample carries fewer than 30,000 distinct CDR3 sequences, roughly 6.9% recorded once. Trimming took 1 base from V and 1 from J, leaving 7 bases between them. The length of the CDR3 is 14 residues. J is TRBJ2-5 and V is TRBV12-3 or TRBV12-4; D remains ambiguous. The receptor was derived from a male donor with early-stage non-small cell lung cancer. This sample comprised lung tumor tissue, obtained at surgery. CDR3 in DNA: TGTGCCAGCAGTTTAGATAGTTTCCAAGAGACCCAGTACTTC. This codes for CASSLDSFQETQYF.